Sequencing of this T cell receptor beta chain was carried out in a study of CD8+ T cells in alopecia areata. A note on this clone: Its target is not known.

Study-level findings and limits: Lesional scalp, notably in alopecia totalis/universalis, had clonality above that of normal scalp.

Extracted RNA was reverse transcribed, and the resulting cDNA served as sequencing template. TCRdb's copy holds only in-frame clones and misses some; the assay was immunoSEQ multiplex PCR. The sample lists around 200,000 clones, 40% to 65% seen once, with under 14% in the top ten. The treatment here: oral pan-JAK inhibitor, 5-10 mg twice daily. This CDR3 is 16 amino acids long. CDR1 is MGHRA, CDR2 YSYEKL, per germline. Trimming cost V 4 bases and J 1 base, with 16 bases left between them. This chain connects TRBV4-1 to TRBJ1-1; D is unresolved. The clonotype was recovered from a human donor with alopecia areata. Sequenced here: CD8+ T cells sorted from blood, sampled at week 24, from a patient treated with tofacitinib. CDR3 bases: TGCGCCAGCAGCCGCACTACCGGGCCGCCGAACACTGAAGCTTTCTTT. Residues: CASSRTTGPPNTEAFF.